This T cell receptor (beta chain) comes out of a study of T cells after yellow fever vaccination. Study at large: Low-cell-number fractions were prepared with SMART-Seq v4 Ultra Low Input. General observations from the study: The secondary T-cell response peaked on day 5, not day 15, but was weaker. Detected again after the booster were most primary-vaccination clones, at 95% to 96% CD4 and more than 70% CD8.

This clonotype was counted a few times. The antigen remains unidentified. Germline CDR1 is SGHRS and CDR2 is YFSETQ. V gave up 3 bases and J gave up 0 bases, with 10 bases separating them. This CDR3 is 15 amino acids long. In TCRdb, the 5' RACE reads were re-called with MiXCR into one record per CDR3 protein. The sample yields hundreds of thousands of distinct CDR3 sequences, 8% to 9.5% seen once. The chain is built from TRBV5-1 and TRBJ2-1; no definite D call. The receptor comes from a man younger than 30 who received the YFV17D yellow fever vaccine. Sequenced here: PBMCs, sampled roughly 46 days after the first yellow fever vaccination. Here the CDR3 DNA reads TGCGCCAGCAGCTGGCAGGACGGCTCCTACAATGAGCAGTTCTTC. Translated: CASSWQDGSYNEQFF.